The 2 T cell receptor beta chains below were found in one sample sequenced in a study of CD49a tissue-resident CD8 T cells in human skin. The study, taken as a whole, reports: Clonal enrichment appeared among epidermal CD49a+ CD103+ CD8+ tissue-resident memory T cells of healthy skin.

Sequencing was performed with immunoSEQ multiplex PCR; in TCRdb, only in-frame clones are kept and a portion is missing. The listing contains several clones. These receptors are not linked to any known antigen. The source material was CD103+ CD49a+ CD8+ T cells sorted from skin epidermis. Every receptor here comes from a human donor in good health.

The chain couples TRBV2 to TRBJ2-6; D possibly corresponds to TRBD2 (5 bases). V gave up 4 bases and J gave up 5 bases, with 21 bases separating them. The germline V gene encodes CDR1 SNHLY and CDR2 FYNNEI. The CDR3 sequence is 18 residues long. The CDR3 DNA reads TGTGCCAGCAGTGGACTACCTTACCGATACAGTCGGGCCAACGTCCTGACTTTC. Translated, it gives CASSGLPYRYSRANVLTF.

The chain carries TRBV5-1 and TRBJ2-7, with 8 bases that match TRBD1. Unmatched junction bases numbered 9, after V lost 4 bases and J lost 3 bases. CDR3 length: 15 residues. Germline CDR1 SGHRS, CDR2 YFSETQ. The CDR3 sequence is CASSAYSGTGYEQYF. CDR3 sequence (DNA): TGCGCCAGCAGCGCGTACTCCGGGACAGGCTACGAGCAGTACTTC.